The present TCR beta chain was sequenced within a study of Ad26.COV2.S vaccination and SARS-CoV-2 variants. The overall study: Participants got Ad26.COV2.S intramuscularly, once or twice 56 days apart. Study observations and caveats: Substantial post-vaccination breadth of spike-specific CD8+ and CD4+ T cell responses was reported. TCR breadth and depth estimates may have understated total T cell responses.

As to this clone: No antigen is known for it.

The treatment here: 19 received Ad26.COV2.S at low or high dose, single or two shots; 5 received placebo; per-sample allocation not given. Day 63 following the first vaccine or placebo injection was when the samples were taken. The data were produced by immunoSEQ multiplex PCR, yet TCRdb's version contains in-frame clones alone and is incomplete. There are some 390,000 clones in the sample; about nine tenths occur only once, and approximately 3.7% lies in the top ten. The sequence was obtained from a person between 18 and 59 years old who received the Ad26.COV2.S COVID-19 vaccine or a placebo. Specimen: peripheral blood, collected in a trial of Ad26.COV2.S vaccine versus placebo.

CDR3 DNA sequence: TGTGCCAGCAGCTTAGGACAGTACACAGATACGCAGTATTTT. Amino acid sequence: CASSLGQYTDTQYF. V is TRBV7-9 and J is TRBJ2-3; possible D gene TRBD1, 5 bases. This CDR3 spans 14 amino acids. The germline V gene encodes CDR1 SEHNR and CDR2 FQNEAQ (reference sequence). Deletions cut 1 base from V and 2 bases from J, with 7 bases between.